Listed here are 8 T cell receptor beta chains from one sample, sequenced in a study of OX40 agonist ivuxolimab in advanced cancers. Library preparation was by the immunoSEQ multiplex PCR assay. TCRdb retrieved this table from immuneACCESS and kept in-frame rearrangements only. Not all clones are present; in checked studies, unresolved V genes account for under half, and no reason is known for the remainder. The sample has about 35,000 clones on record, around four fifths of them singletons. The ten largest clonotypes hold 23% of the sample. Sequenced here: CD4+ or CD8+ T cells sorted from blood, sampled in a trial of the OX40 agonist ivuxolimab. The receptors stem from an adult with an advanced solid tumor such as melanoma, head and neck, liver or kidney cancer.

CDR3 sequence reads: CATSRSFRQGAPDAEAFF. In nucleotides, the CDR3 is TGTGCCACCAGCCGAAGTTTCAGACAGGGGGCCCCAGACGCTGAAGCTTTCTTT. The chain recombines TRBV15 with TRBJ1-1, with 10 bases matching TRBD1. V trimming: 5 bases; J trimming: 6 bases; junction bases outside the gene matches: 18. Germline CDR1 reads LNHNV; CDR2 reads YYDKDF (reference sequence). The CDR3 totals 18 residues.

The chain combines TRBV28 with TRBJ1-1; D remains ambiguous. This CDR3 is built from 16 residues. V was trimmed by 5 bases and J by 7 bases, leaving 23 bases between them. Germline CDR1 reads MDHEN; CDR2 reads SYDVKM. CDR3 sequence reads: CASSLSGDPRIVEAFF. DNA for the CDR3: TGTGCCAGCAGTCTATCTGGGGATCCACGGATCGTTGAAGCTTTCTTT.

The rearrangement joins TRBV7-2 to TRBJ2-1; TRBD2 is a possible D gene (5 bases). Trimming shortened V by 1 base and J by 6 bases, and 25 bases separated the two germline ends. This CDR3 contains 19 residues. Per the germline V gene, CDR1 is SGHTA and CDR2 is FQGNSA. The CDR3 loop reads CASSLDFGSQPLAFNEQFF. The CDR3, as DNA: TGTGCCAGCAGCTTAGATTTCGGATCCCAGCCGCTAGCCTTCAATGAGCAGTTCTTC.

This clone was detected a few times. The chain couples TRBV5-4 to TRBJ1-2; 9 nucleotides align to TRBD1. The CDR3 runs 14 residues. Looked up from germline, CDR1 is SGHNT and CDR2 is YYREEE (reference sequence). The V segment lost 4 bases and the J segment 4 bases; nucleotides outside the gene matches: 5. The CDR3, as DNA: TGTGCCAGCAGCCAAACAGGGGGCGGCTATGGCTACACCTTC. Translated, it gives CASSQTGGGYGYTF.

The genes are TRBV29-1 and TRBJ2-7; D is undetermined. This CDR3 comprises 11 residues. Trimming took off 6 bases at V and 5 bases at J, with 11 bases between the two ends. Germline CDR1 SQVTM, CDR2 ANQGSEA. Written as DNA, the CDR3 is TGCAGCGTGGTTAGGTTAGACGAGCAGTACTTC. Residues: CSVVRLDEQYF.

The chain combines TRBV5-1 with TRBJ2-7, with 7 positions matching TRBD1. The length of the CDR3 is 13 residues. V lost 2 bases to trimming and J lost 3 bases; unmatched junction nucleotides: 2. Germline CDR1 and CDR2: SGHRS and YFSETQ. CDR3 region: CASSFRDSYEQYF. The CDR3 DNA reads TGCGCCAGCAGCTTCCGGGACAGCTACGAGCAGTACTTC.

This clone is a singleton in its sample. The chain is built from TRBV5-5 and TRBJ1-2, with D perhaps TRBD1 (5 bases). This CDR3 is built from 14 residues. V lost 4 bases to trimming and J lost 4 bases, with 14 bases between them. Germline V CDR1 and CDR2: SGHKS, YYEKEE (reference sequence). The CDR3 DNA reads TGTGCCAGCAGCCCGGGACTTACAACCTATGGCTACACCTTC. This gives the protein CASSPGLTTYGYTF.

This rearrangement joins TRBV28 to TRBJ1-2; TRBD1 agrees at 8 bases. V dropped 2 bases and J dropped 6; count of bases not matched to a gene: 8. Germline CDR1 is MDHEN and CDR2 is SYDVKM. This CDR3 comprises 15 residues. This CDR3 reads CASSLRVTGEDGYTF. In DNA, the CDR3 is TGTGCCAGCAGTTTACGGGTGACAGGGGAGGATGGCTACACCTTC.